The clone carrying this T cell receptor (beta chain) appeared a single time. The CDR3 length is 13 residues. This sample is part of a study of cytomegalovirus exposure and HLA in healthy donors. Researchers ran the PCR with 60 Vbeta and 13 Jbeta primers. Produced via immunoSEQ multiplex PCR; TCRdb's table is partial and in-frame only. The repertoire has fewer than 250,000 clones, 70% to 85% of them found once; the top ten carry about 3.4%. The sequence came from a man in his forties in good health and CMV-seropositive. This chain joins TRBV21-1 and TRBJ1-2; TRBD1 was called by the table and not checked on the DNA. TRBV21-1 is listed as a pseudogene. Material for sequencing was PBMCs. Here the CDR3 reads CASSRAGNYGYTF. CDR3 DNA: TGTGCCAGCAGCAGGGCAGGGAACTATGGCTACACCTTC.